The entry below describes one TCR beta chain. Libraries were prepared by immunoSEQ multiplex PCR; TCRdb keeps only in-frame clonotypes and omits some of them. The table lists a few hundred thousand clones, more than 85% of them singletons. The CDR3 consists of 15 residues. CDR1 and CDR2 from the germline V gene are SGHTA and FQGNSA. V trimming: 5 bases; J trimming: 3 bases; junction bases outside the gene matches: 10. Enrolled through a virtual design, the participants were between 18 and 89 years of age and came from fewer than 30 US areas. Clinical history as reported by participants underpinned cohort assignment. What the recovered Cohort 3 donors had was two negative PCRs, clearance, or symptom resolution. These data come from a study of blood T cell repertoires in COVID-19. The wider study: Samples came from the United States, Italy and Spain, spanning acute and convalescent COVID-19.

V usage is TRBV7-2 and J usage is TRBJ2-7; TRBD1 agrees at 7 bases. This TCR derives from a woman aged 55-69 years who had recovered from COVID-19. Material: PBMCs or T cells enriched from blood (not recorded which). CDR3 protein: CASSAHRGSVYEQYF. The CDR3 bases are TGTGCCAGCAGCGCCCACAGGGGTTCTGTCTACGAGCAGTACTTC.